The entry that follows covers one TCR beta chain sequence. The target antigen is unknown. This sample was included in a study of CXCR3-negative and CXCR3-positive naive CD8 T cells. General observations from the study: For naive cells, CXCR3-negative and CXCR3-positive subsets had similar TRBV-TRBJ usage; for memory cells, usage differed.

cDNA libraries for TRB were generated by 5' RACE incorporating UMI labels. TCRdb reprocessed the 5' RACE reads, with one entry per CDR3 protein and no DNA. This listing includes about 120,000 distinct CDR3 sequences. This CDR3 has 18 amino acids. CDR1 LGHNA and CDR2 YNFKEQ come from the germline V gene. The sequence was obtained from a human donor in good health. Some clones in this sample may be carry-over from other donors' samples. The chain has TRBV4-2 and TRBJ2-3; with no DNA, the TCRdb D assignment of TRBD2 cannot be verified. Sequencing was performed on naive CXCR3- CD8+ T cells from blood. Subset here: CD45RO-CCR7+CD27+CD95- naive CD8+ T cells lacking CXCR3 (TNR3-). CDR3 region: CASSQDKASGGTTDTQYF.